The present T cell receptor (beta chain) was sequenced within a study of PD-1 blockade in classical Hodgkin lymphoma. Findings and limits, study-wide: With CD4+ cells, TCR diversity rose significantly by C4D1, but not with CD8+ cells. Baseline diversity resembling that of newly diagnosed patients was seen in complete responders.

Concerning this clone itself: Its specificity is unknown.

V dropped 6 bases and J dropped 1 base, with 8 bases sitting between them. The V gene's germline CDR1 is SGHRS and CDR2 YFSETQ. This CDR3 is built from 14 residues. The repertoire was sequenced with immunoSEQ multiplex PCR; TCRdb's copy has only in-frame clones and lacks some. This sample has over 15,000 clones, with more than 80% found just once. Relapse was seen in all patients after autologous stem cell transplantation, and brentuximab vedotin exposure was variable. Patients reached a best response of complete response, partial response or progressive disease. The origin of this receptor is a human donor with classical Hodgkin lymphoma. The sample was peripheral blood mononuclear cells (PBMCs), taken before the second cycle of nivolumab. The chain combines TRBV5-1 with TRBJ2-6; D not resolved. The CDR3 nucleotides read TGCGCCAGCATCCTGGAGTCTGGGGCCAACGTCCTGACTTTC. This sequence encodes CASILESGANVLTF.